The 12 T cell receptor beta chains below were found in one sample sequenced in a study of T cells in Graves' hyperthyroidism and ophthalmopathy (dated by TCRdb to about 2019). The protocol used for the library was multiplex PCR. Sequencing was carried out with an Illumina HiSeq 2000. TCR beta CDR3 regions were amplified from RNA transcripts. For the first round of RT-PCR on the TCR CDR3, the HTBI primer set was used together with the Qiagen OneStep RT-PCR kit. TCRdb passed the public sequencing reads through fastp at Q25 and MiXCR, retaining productive beta sequences. Each entry is one CDR3 protein sequence, shown with its most common DNA and genes. This sample comprises fewer than 550,000 distinct CDR3 sequences, roughly 14% of them detected only once. 13% to 15% of the sample is held by the ten biggest clonotypes. The sequencing sample was made of blood. Source of these receptors: a woman aged 18-35 years with Graves' hyperthyroidism.

The chain has TRBV5-1 and TRBJ2-7; D possibly corresponds to TRBD1 (5 bases). V lost 0 bases to trimming and J lost 1 base, with 11 bases between them. The CDR3 has 15 amino acids. Germline CDR1 and CDR2: SGHRS and YFSETQ. Here the CDR3 reads CASSLVIGESYEQYF. Here the CDR3 DNA reads TGCGCCAGCAGCTTGGTTATAGGGGAATCCTACGAGCAGTACTTC.

CDR3: CASTMRGEQFF. The CDR3 bases are TGTGCCAGTACCATGAGGGGGGAGCAGTTCTTC. The chain joins TRBV19 to TRBJ2-1; D is perhaps TRBD1 (6 bases). The CDR3 sequence is 11 residues long. Between the trimmed V and J ends, which lost 7 bases and 10 bases, there was a span of 11 bases. Per the germline V gene, CDR1 is LNHDA and CDR2 is SQIVND (reference sequence).

J is TRBJ2-1 and V is TRBV3-1; 11 nucleotides align to TRBD2. Per the germline V gene, CDR1 is LGHDT and CDR2 is YNNKEL (reference sequence). V shed 6 bases and J 7 bases; nucleotides not matched to a gene: 8. The CDR3 is 15 amino acids. The CDR3, as DNA: TGTGCCAGCAGTTTTACTAGCGGGAGTTCAAATGAGCAGTTCTTC. This codes for CASSFTSGSSNEQFF.

The rearrangement links TRBV10-3 to TRBJ2-3; weak D call: TRBD1 (5 bases). This CDR3 spans 16 amino acids. The germline V gene has CDR1 ENHRY and CDR2 SYGVKD. V was shortened by 2 bases and J by 1 base, with 13 bases between the two germline ends. The CDR3 is CAISEGSGLGTDTQYF. In DNA, the CDR3 is TGTGCCATCAGTGAGGGGTCAGGGCTCGGCACAGATACGCAGTATTTT.

This clonotype has ten or more counts. The chain is built from TRBV5-1 and TRBJ1-1; weak D call: TRBD1 (5 bases). Per the germline V gene, CDR1 is SGHRS and CDR2 is YFSETQ. Trimming removed 0 bases at V and 7 bases at J, with 19 bases between. The CDR3 sequence is 16 residues long. The chain's CDR3 is CASSLVTGMGPGEAFF. CDR3 DNA: TGCGCCAGCAGCTTGGTAACGGGAATGGGGCCCGGTGAAGCTTTCTTT.

This clonotype was seen only a few times. The chain uses TRBV6-2 or TRBV6-3 and TRBJ1-5; the D gene is possibly TRBD1 (6 bases). The germline V gene has CDR1 MNHEY and CDR2 SVGEGT. This CDR3 region has 15 residues. The germline V and J ends were trimmed by 2 bases and 5 bases, with 13 bases remaining between them. The DNA for the CDR3 is TGTGCCAGCAGTTACCTTACAGGGAGAGATCAGCCCCAGCATTTT. Protein: CASSYLTGRDQPQHF.

V is TRBV6-5 and J is TRBJ2-2; a weak D match, TRBD2 (7 bases). Germline CDR1 and CDR2: MNHEY and SVGAGI. The CDR3 has 17 residues. The ends were cut back, 2 bases at V and 5 bases at J, with 18 bases in the middle. The CDR3 coding sequence is TGTGCCAGCAGTTACCGGTTTCCAGCGGGGACAACCGGGGAGCTGTTTTTT. Translating it yields CASSYRFPAGTTGELFF.

This clonotype has a count of ten or more. The chain employs TRBV20-1 and TRBJ2-5, with D perhaps matching TRBD2 (7 bases). Germline CDR1 is DFQATT and CDR2 is SNEGSKA (reference sequence). V gave up 4 bases and J gave up 5 bases, with 11 bases separating them. This CDR3 spans 12 amino acids. The CDR3 region is CSAKGGGETQYF. The CDR3 DNA follows: TGCAGTGCTAAAGGGGGGGGCGAGACCCAGTACTTC.

In its sample, this clonotype was seen a few times. The gene calls are TRBV27 and TRBJ2-3; 14 bases are shared with TRBD2. This CDR3 has 20 amino acids. In germline, CDR1 is MNHEY, CDR2 SMNVEV (reference sequence). The V segment lost 5 bases and the J segment 0 bases; nucleotides outside the gene matches: 13. This CDR3 reads CASSGLWLGTSGSSTDTQYF. The CDR3 bases are TGTGCCAGCAGTGGCCTTTGGCTTGGGACTAGCGGGAGCAGCACAGATACGCAGTATTTT.

This clonotype was found many times. The chain combines TRBV11-2 with TRBJ2-7; TRBD1 aligns across 7 bases. Germline values: CDR1 SGHAT, CDR2 FQNNGV. With V trimmed by 3 bases and J by 2 bases, 13 bases remained unmatched. CDR3 length: 17 amino acids. CDR3 protein: CASSLEMGQPQPYEQYF. CDR3 coding DNA: TGTGCCAGCAGCTTGGAAATGGGACAGCCCCAGCCCTACGAGCAGTACTTC. The whole variable domain, remainder taken from reference TRBV11-2 and TRBJ2-7, is EAGVAQSPRYKIIEKRQSVAFWCNPISGHATLYWYQQILGQGPKLLIQFQNNGVVDDSQLPKDRFSAERLKGVDSTLKIQPAKLEDSAVYLCASSLEMGQPQPYEQYFGPGTRLTVT.

Only a few counts were recorded for this clonotype. The chain is built from TRBV5-5 and TRBJ2-1, with D possibly being TRBD1 or TRBD2 (5 bases each). Germline loops: CDR1 SGHKS, CDR2 YYEKEE (reference sequence). Trimming left V 0 bases short and J 4 bases short, with 17 bases between. The CDR3 sequence is 17 residues long. CDR3 DNA: TGTGCCAGCAGCTTGGACGGGCGGGTGGGACCGTACAATGAGCAGTTCTTC. Residues: CASSLDGRVGPYNEQFF.

V usage is TRBV24-1 and J usage is TRBJ2-1, with D uncertain. V was pared by 0 bases and J by 8 bases, with 13 bases between. Germline V gene lookup returns CDR1 KGHDR and CDR2 SFDVKD. This CDR3 comprises 15 residues. The CDR3 loop is CATSDLRTKRDEQFF. The DNA of the CDR3 is TGTGCCACCAGTGATTTGCGCACCAAAAGGGATGAGCAGTTCTTC.